The 2 T cell receptor beta chains presented below share a single source sample, sequenced in a study of shared clonotypes between healthy human individuals. Here immunoSEQ multiplex PCR was the method, and the copy in TCRdb shows in-frame clones only, minus some. The repertoire includes about 990,000 clones, about four fifths of them detected once, and roughly 0.57% sits in the top ten. The specimen sequenced was memory CD4+ T cells from PBMCs. Subset denoted: CD45RA-negative fraction. These TCRs come from a man aged 18 to 30 in good health. Some clones in this sample may be carry-over from other donors' samples.

The sample holds one count of this clone. The CDR3 region is CASSQMHGTSQGYSYEQYF. In DNA, the CDR3 is TGTGCCAGCAGCCAGATGCATGGTACGTCCCAGGGGTACTCCTACGAGCAGTACTTC. The chain links TRBV11-2 to TRBJ2-7; tentative D call: TRBD1 (6 bases). Germline V gene sequence: CDR1 SGHAT, CDR2 FQNNGV. This CDR3 is 19 amino acids long. Deletions cut 5 bases from V and 0 bases from J, with 26 bases between. Full variable domain (remainder filled in from reference TRBV11-2 and TRBJ2-7): EAGVAQSPRYKIIEKRQSVAFWCNPISGHATLYWYQQILGQGPKLLIQFQNNGVVDDSQLPKDRFSAERLKGVDSTLKIQPAKLEDSAVYLCASSQMHGTSQGYSYEQYFGPGTRLTVT.

V is TRBV5-1 and J is TRBJ1-2; D uncertain. The CDR3 consists of 14 residues. Germline CDR1 SGHRS, CDR2 YFSETQ. V lost 1 base, J lost 0 bases, and 7 bases lay in between. Here the CDR3 DNA reads TGCGCCAGCAGCTTGCAAGGGTCTAACTATGGCTACACCTTC. Translating gives CASSLQGSNYGYTF.